These 9 T cell receptor beta chains originate from one sample sequenced in a study of cytomegalovirus exposure and HLA in healthy donors. The PCR employed 60 Vbeta primers together with 13 Jbeta primers. The repertoire was sequenced with immunoSEQ multiplex PCR; TCRdb's copy has only in-frame clones and lacks some. This sample has 120,000 or so clones, with less than 80% found just once. The sample comprised PBMCs. The receptors shown here come from a woman between 45 and 60 years old in good health and CMV-seropositive.

V gene TRBV4-1 combines with J gene TRBJ1-1; D unresolved. V lost 0 bases, J lost 6 bases, and 14 bases lay in between. The CDR3 totals 15 residues. Germline V gene lookup returns CDR1 MGHRA and CDR2 YSYEKL. Here the CDR3 DNA reads TGCGCCAGCAGCCAAGAGGAACCTACGGCGGCTGAAGCTTTCTTT. Its protein product is CASSQEEPTAAEAFF.

This clone has a single count. The chain employs TRBV7-3 and TRBJ2-3; D not resolved. Looked up from germline, CDR1 is SGHTA and CDR2 is FQGTGA. Between the trimmed V and J ends, which lost 5 bases and 0 bases, there was a span of 6 bases. CDR3 size: 13 residues. This CDR3 is CASSTPSTDTQYF. The CDR3 DNA is TGTGCCAGCAGCACTCCTAGCACAGATACGCAGTATTTT.

V gene TRBV4-3 combines with J gene TRBJ1-1, with D unresolved. This CDR3 is 13 amino acids long. Germline loops: CDR1 LGHNA, CDR2 YSLEER. V was cut by 5 bases and J by 1 base, with 8 bases left in between. The CDR3 loop is CASSWHENTEAFF. Here the CDR3 DNA reads TGCGCCAGCAGCTGGCATGAGAACACTGAAGCTTTCTTT.

This chain uses TRBV2 with TRBJ2-1; perhaps TRBD2 as D (5 bases). The germline V gene has CDR1 SNHLY and CDR2 FYNNEI. With 2 bases removed from V and 0 bases from J, the gap between germline ends came to 17 bases. The CDR3 extends over 18 amino acids. The chain's CDR3 is CASSERSPTTSSYNEQFF. DNA of the CDR3: TGTGCCAGCAGTGAACGCTCTCCGACTACCAGCTCCTACAATGAGCAGTTCTTC.

Only a few counts were recorded for this clone. The chain employs TRBV7-9 and TRBJ2-7; 10 bases fit TRBD1. The trim removed 3 bases at V and 2 bases at J, leaving 10 bases unmatched. In germline, CDR1 is SEHNR, CDR2 FQNEAQ (reference sequence). This CDR3 has 17 amino acids. DNA for the CDR3: TGTGCCAGCAGCTTGTACCCGGGACAGGGGATAACCTACGAGCAGTACTTC. It specifies CASSLYPGQGITYEQYF.

The V gene is TRBV29-1, the J gene TRBJ2-7, with D possibly matching TRBD2 (6 bases). V lost 0 bases and J 2 bases, leaving 11 bases between the germline ends. The CDR3 runs 14 residues. Germline-derived CDR1 and CDR2 are SQVTM and ANQGSEA. The CDR3: CSVEERDFPYEQYF. In DNA form, the CDR3 reads TGCAGCGTTGAAGAGCGGGATTTCCCCTACGAGCAGTACTTC.

This chain links TRBV7-6 with TRBJ2-7; weak D call: TRBD2 (5 bases). V was cut by 5 bases and J by 2 bases, with 7 bases left in between. Per the germline V gene, CDR1 is SGHVS and CDR2 is FNYEAQ. This CDR3 spans 12 amino acids. CDR3 residues: CASSPGTYEQYF. For the CDR3, the DNA is TGTGCCAGCAGCCCCGGGACCTACGAGCAGTACTTC.

This clone was detected only a few times. This chain joins TRBV5-6 and TRBJ1-2; TRBD1 might be the D (5 bases). The CDR3 runs 12 residues. Looked up from germline, CDR1 is SGHDT and CDR2 is YYEEEE. Trimming took 0 bases from V and 11 from J, leaving 11 bases between them. CDR3 sequence reads: CASSLGAGDYTF. The CDR3 region has the DNA TGTGCCAGCAGCTTGGGCGCGGGGGATTACACCTTC.

The chain combines TRBV9 with TRBJ1-4; 8 bases agree with TRBD1. V shed 1 base and J 7 bases; nucleotides not matched to a gene: 6. This CDR3 has 15 amino acids. The germline V gene has CDR1 SGDLS and CDR2 YYNGEE. In DNA, the CDR3 is TGTGCCAGCAGCGTAAGTTCAGGGGGCCTTGAAAAACTGTTTTTT. It translates to CASSVSSGGLEKLFF.